The T cell receptor (beta chain) under discussion was sequenced for a study of T cells in Graves' hyperthyroidism and ophthalmopathy. Study in general: The blood sample was taken at first diagnosis, before treatment began. Study outcomes and limitations: Through a model of 13 V-J features, ophthalmopathy was separated from stable hyperthyroidism.

This clonotype was counted once. Its antigen is unidentified. Authors of the study amplified TCR beta CDR3 regions from RNA transcripts. HTBI primers were the set used in a first-round RT-PCR of the TCR CDR3. Each CDR3 protein is one row after TCRdb ran MiXCR on the multiplex PCR reads. The sample contains about 690,000 distinct CDR3 sequences, 15% to 20% of which appear only once. The V and J ends lost 1 base and 9 bases, in that order; junction bases with no gene match: 3. CDR3 size: 13 residues. Per the germline V gene, CDR1 is PRHDT and CDR2 is FYEKMQ (reference sequence). Based on clinical symptoms, serum thyroxine and TRAb, thyroid ultrasound and orbital computed tomography, diagnoses were reached.

The chain combines TRBV13 with TRBJ2-1; 7 bases are a match to TRBD2. The sample consisted of blood. This TCR was recovered from a man aged 50 to 60 with Graves' hyperthyroidism. CDR3 in DNA: TGTGCCAGCAGCTTAGAGCGGGGCAGTGAGCAGTTCTTC. The encoded protein is CASSLERGSEQFF.